This T cell receptor beta chain was captured in a study of T cells after yellow fever vaccination. General observations from the study: The secondary T-cell response peaked on day 5, not day 15, but was weaker. Clones that expanded after primary vaccination mostly reappeared after the booster (roughly 97% CD4, approximately 85% CD8).

TCRdb processed the 5' RACE reads anew with MiXCR; each CDR3 protein has one entry. The sample has around 530,000 distinct CDR3 sequences, about a sixth seen once. Concerning this clonotype: The antigen is unknown.

The sample in question was PBMCs, obtained less than 6 days after the first yellow fever vaccination. This receptor was identified in a man in his late teens or twenties who received the YFV17D yellow fever vaccine.

The CDR3 reads CASSWGVDSPLHF. Written as DNA, the CDR3 is TGTGCCAGCAGCTGGGGGGTGGATTCACCCCTCCACTTT. V and J are TRBV12-3 or TRBV12-4 and TRBJ1-6, with D maybe TRBD1 (5 bases). Trimming took off 6 bases at V and 8 bases at J, with 11 bases between the two ends. CDR3 size: 13 residues.